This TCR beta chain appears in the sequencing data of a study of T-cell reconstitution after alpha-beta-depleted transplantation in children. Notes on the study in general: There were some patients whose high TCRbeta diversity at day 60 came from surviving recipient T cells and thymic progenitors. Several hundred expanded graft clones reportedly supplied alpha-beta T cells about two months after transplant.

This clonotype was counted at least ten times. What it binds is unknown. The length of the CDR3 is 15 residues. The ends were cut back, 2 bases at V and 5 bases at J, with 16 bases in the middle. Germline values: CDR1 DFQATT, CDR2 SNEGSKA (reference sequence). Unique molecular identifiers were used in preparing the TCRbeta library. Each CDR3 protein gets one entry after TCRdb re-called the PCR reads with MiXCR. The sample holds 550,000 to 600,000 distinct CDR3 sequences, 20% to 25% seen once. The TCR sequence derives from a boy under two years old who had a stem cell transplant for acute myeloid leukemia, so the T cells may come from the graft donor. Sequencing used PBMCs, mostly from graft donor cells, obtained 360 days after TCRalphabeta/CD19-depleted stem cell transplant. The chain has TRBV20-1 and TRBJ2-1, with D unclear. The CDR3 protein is CSARRVGRRDNEQFF. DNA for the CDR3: TGCAGTGCTAGACGAGTCGGGCGTCGGGACAATGAGCAGTTCTTC.